The 20 T cell receptor beta chains given below trace back to one sample, sequenced in a study of OX40 agonist ivuxolimab in advanced cancers. TCRdb's copy holds only in-frame clones and misses some; the assay was immunoSEQ multiplex PCR. The table records 50,000 to 65,000 clones, around nine tenths of them present only once. Here the sequenced sample was CD4+ or CD8+ T cells sorted from blood, taken in a trial of the OX40 agonist ivuxolimab. The receptors stem from an adult with an advanced solid tumor such as melanoma, head and neck, liver or kidney cancer.

This clone has only a few counts. The chain links TRBV9 to TRBJ1-1; possibly TRBD1 for D (5 bases). This CDR3 is built from 15 residues. Germline CDR1 reads SGDLS; CDR2 reads YYNGEE. V lost 5 bases and J 0 bases, leaving 14 bases between the germline ends. For the CDR3, the DNA is TGTGCCAGCAGTCAAGAGGGGAGTATGAACACTGAAGCTTTCTTT. The encoded protein is CASSQEGSMNTEAFF.

This chain uses TRBV5-6 with TRBJ2-7, with D perhaps assigned TRBD1 or TRBD2 (5 bases each). CDR3 length: 16 amino acids. CDR1 SGHDT and CDR2 YYEEEE come from the germline V gene. The V and J ends lost 0 bases and 2 bases respectively, with 15 bases between them. The CDR3 loop is CASSLGGGQLTYEQYF. The CDR3, as DNA: TGTGCCAGCAGCTTGGGGGGCGGGCAACTCACCTACGAGCAGTACTTC.

V gene TRBV10-1 combines with J gene TRBJ1-1; D remains unclear. The length of the CDR3 is 13 residues. From germline, CDR1 is WNHNN and CDR2 SYGVQD (reference sequence). V gave up 2 bases and J gave up 1 base, with 5 bases separating them. The CDR3 sequence: CASSEGRNTEAFF. In nucleotides, the CDR3 is TGCGCCAGCAGTGAGGGGAGGAACACTGAAGCTTTCTTT.

This sequence joins TRBV7-9 and TRBJ2-1; D is unclear. The length of the CDR3 is 13 residues. The V and J ends lost 5 bases and 8 bases respectively, with 13 bases between them. Germline V gene sequence: CDR1 SEHNR, CDR2 FQNEAQ (reference sequence). CDR3 sequence: CASSPARNYEQFF. The CDR3 nucleotides are TGTGCCAGCAGCCCCGCACGTAACTATGAGCAGTTCTTC.

V gene TRBV27 combines with J gene TRBJ2-7, with 14 bases identical to TRBD2. V trimming: 2 bases; J trimming: 5 bases; junction bases outside the gene matches: 5. Germline V gives CDR1 MNHEY, CDR2 SMNVEV (reference sequence). The CDR3 consists of 16 residues. The CDR3: CASSLRGLAGVHEQYF. The CDR3 DNA is TGTGCCAGCAGTTTAAGGGGACTAGCGGGAGTCCACGAGCAGTACTTC.

The genes are TRBV28 and TRBJ1-1; no clear D. Germline CDR1 MDHEN, CDR2 SYDVKM. The CDR3 totals 14 residues. Trimming shortened V by 1 base and J by 0 bases, and 6 bases separated the two germline ends. The CDR3 here is CASSLLDLNTEAFF. DNA for the CDR3: TGTGCCAGCAGTTTATTAGACTTGAACACTGAAGCTTTCTTT.

The rearrangement uses TRBV10-1 and TRBJ2-2; 11 positions match TRBD2. V lost 0 bases to trimming and J lost 5 bases; unmatched junction nucleotides: 5. The CDR3 is 17 amino acids. CDR1 and CDR2 from the germline V gene are WNHNN and SYGVQD (reference sequence). The chain's CDR3 is CASSESSLAGGTGELFF. The CDR3 DNA reads as TGCGCCAGCAGTGAGTCGAGCCTAGCGGGAGGAACCGGGGAGCTGTTTTTT.

CDR3 in amino acids: CASSFEMNTEAFF. Written as DNA, the CDR3 is TGTGCCAGCAGCTTTGAGATGAACACTGAAGCTTTCTTT. V and J are TRBV5-6 and TRBJ1-1; the D is unclear. CDR3 length: 13 residues. The V gene's germline CDR1 is SGHDT and CDR2 YYEEEE. Trimming left V 2 bases short and J 0 bases short, with 5 bases between.

The CDR3 nucleotides read TGTGCCAGCAGCGTACTGCCTGCAGGGGAGGGTCGAGGGGAGCTGTTTTTT. Its protein product is CASSVLPAGEGRGELFF. This chain joins TRBV9 and TRBJ2-2, with a tentative D call TRBD2 (7 bases). Per germline, CDR1 SGDLS and CDR2 YYNGEE. CDR3 length: 17 amino acids. The V and J ends lost 1 base and 8 bases respectively, with 21 bases between them.

The chain has TRBV15 and TRBJ2-3; D might be TRBD1 (5 bases). There are 15 residues in the CDR3. Germline CDR1 LNHNV, CDR2 YYDKDF (reference sequence). Trimming pared 3 bases from V and 1 base from J, leaving 11 bases between. The CDR3 spells CATSRAGSGTDTQYF. The CDR3 region has the DNA TGTGCCACCAGCAGGGCAGGGTCCGGCACAGATACGCAGTATTTT.

This chain links TRBV7-9 with TRBJ1-4, with D perhaps matching TRBD1 (5 bases). V lost 2 bases to trimming and J lost 7 bases, with 5 bases between them. CDR3 size: 12 residues. Germline V lookup: CDR1 SEHNR, CDR2 FQNEAQ (reference sequence). CDR3 region: CASSLQGEKLFF. CDR3 nucleotide sequence: TGTGCCAGCAGCTTACAGGGTGAAAAACTGTTTTTT.

This clone was counted a few times. The chain links TRBV4-3 to TRBJ2-5; 8 bases map to TRBD1. The germline V gene has CDR1 LGHNA and CDR2 YSLEER. The CDR3 totals 16 residues. The V gene end was trimmed by 0 bases and the J gene end by 4 bases; junction bases not matched to a gene: 7. DNA of the CDR3: TGCGCCAGCAGCCAAGATGCCAGCGGACAGGGAGAGACCCAGTACTTC. Amino acids: CASSQDASGQGETQYF.

The chain uses TRBV11-2 and TRBJ1-5; D gene uncertain. With 4 bases removed from V and 7 bases from J, the gap between germline ends came to 8 bases. Germline assignment: CDR1 SGHAT and CDR2 FQNNGV. CDR3 length: 12 amino acids. CDR3 in amino acids: CASSSMGQPQHF. The CDR3 DNA sequence: TGTGCCAGCAGCTCCATGGGGCAGCCCCAGCATTTT.

The V and J genes are TRBV27 and TRBJ1-1; 7 bases are shared with TRBD1. Germline V lookup: CDR1 MNHEY, CDR2 SMNVEV (reference sequence). This CDR3 is 13 amino acids long. The trim removed 0 bases at V and 11 bases at J, leaving 6 bases unmatched. CDR3 coding DNA: TGTGCCAGCAGTTTATCAGGGGGCGGGCCGGCTTTCTTT. Protein: CASSLSGGGPAFF.

The chain is built from TRBV28 and TRBJ2-1, with D uncertain. Trimming removed 5 bases from V and 7 bases from J, with 15 bases in between. Germline V CDR1 and CDR2: MDHEN, SYDVKM. The CDR3 covers 14 residues. The CDR3 nucleotides are TGTGCCAGCAGTGAGAGGAAGGATGTGAATGAGCAGTTCTTC. This encodes CASSERKDVNEQFF.

The chain recombines TRBV4-3 with TRBJ1-5, with a possible D match to TRBD1 (5 bases). The germline gives CDR1 LGHNA, CDR2 YSLEER. The CDR3 sequence is 14 residues long. Trimming stripped 5 bases from V and 0 bases from J, with 8 bases between. The CDR3 spells CASSEGFSNQPQHF. The DNA for the CDR3 is TGCGCCAGCAGCGAGGGGTTTAGCAATCAGCCCCAGCATTTT.

V and J are TRBV11-2 and TRBJ2-7; 7 nucleotides agree with TRBD2. The ends lost 4 bases at V and 0 bases at J; junction bases unmatched: 6. CDR3 length: 15 amino acids. The germline gives CDR1 SGHAT, CDR2 FQNNGV. CDR3 sequence (DNA): TGTGCCAGCAGCTATGGGGGAGGGAGCTCCTACGAGCAGTACTTC. Its translation: CASSYGGGSSYEQYF.

V usage is TRBV7-2 and J usage is TRBJ1-5; maybe TRBD1 (6 bases). From germline, CDR1 is SGHTA and CDR2 FQGNSA. Trimming took 5 bases from V and 5 from J, leaving 16 bases between them. The CDR3 extends over 15 amino acids. DNA of the CDR3: TGTGCCAGCAGCCCTACAGGGTTGGGAGATCAGCCCCAGCATTTT. Translation: CASSPTGLGDQPQHF.

J is TRBJ2-3 and V is TRBV4-3, with a possible D match to TRBD1 (6 bases). Germline values: CDR1 LGHNA, CDR2 YSLEER. This CDR3 is 16 amino acids long. V was clipped by 1 base and J by 2 bases, with 13 bases between them. In DNA, the CDR3 is TGCGCCAGCAGCCAAGTTATAGACAGGAACACAGATACGCAGTATTTT. It translates to CASSQVIDRNTDTQYF.

This clone has a single count. The V and J genes are TRBV14 and TRBJ2-1, with 12 bases lining up with TRBD1. Trimming cost V 4 bases and J 7 bases; bases outside gene matches: 5. The germline gives CDR1 SGHDN, CDR2 FVKESK. The CDR3 has 15 amino acids. CDR3 loop: CASSPGQGAGNEQFF. DNA for the CDR3: TGTGCCAGCAGCCCGGGACAGGGGGCCGGGAATGAGCAGTTCTTC.